This TCR beta chain was retrieved from a study of T cell repertoires in cytomegalovirus infection. Turning to the study itself: HLA-B-restricted CMV epitopes that are well studied, plus recently identified HLA-C-restricted ones, were used by the study. Findings and caveats of the study: The study found HLA-C-restricted CMV-specific TCR beta clonotypes dominating the ex vivo response.

TCRdb processed the reads anew with MiXCR; each CDR3 protein has one entry. The sample gives around 340,000 distinct CDR3 sequences, about 28% of which show up once; around 19% is in the top ten. Germline-derived CDR1 and CDR2 are SGHVS and FNYEAQ. The CDR3 totals 14 residues. V lost 2 bases to trimming and J lost 7 bases; unmatched junction nucleotides: 3. As to this clonotype: Its target is unknown.

The sequencing used cultured PBMCs, collected from culture after CMV antigen stimulation. The chain combines TRBV7-6 with TRBJ2-1; 9 nucleotides line up with TRBD2. The TCR was taken from a human donor in good health (CMV status not recorded). Some clones in this sample may be carry-over from other donors' samples. The CDR3 coding sequence is TGTGCCAGCAGCTTATGGCGGGAGGGGAATGAGCAGTTCTTC. It specifies CASSLWREGNEQFF. Full variable domain (rest looked up from reference TRBV7-6 and TRBJ2-1): GAGVSQSPRYKVTKRGQDVALRCDPISGHVSLYWYRQALGQGPEFLTYFNYEAQQDKSGLPNDRFSAERPEGSISTLTIQRTEQRDSAMYRCASSLWREGNEQFFGPGTRLTVL.